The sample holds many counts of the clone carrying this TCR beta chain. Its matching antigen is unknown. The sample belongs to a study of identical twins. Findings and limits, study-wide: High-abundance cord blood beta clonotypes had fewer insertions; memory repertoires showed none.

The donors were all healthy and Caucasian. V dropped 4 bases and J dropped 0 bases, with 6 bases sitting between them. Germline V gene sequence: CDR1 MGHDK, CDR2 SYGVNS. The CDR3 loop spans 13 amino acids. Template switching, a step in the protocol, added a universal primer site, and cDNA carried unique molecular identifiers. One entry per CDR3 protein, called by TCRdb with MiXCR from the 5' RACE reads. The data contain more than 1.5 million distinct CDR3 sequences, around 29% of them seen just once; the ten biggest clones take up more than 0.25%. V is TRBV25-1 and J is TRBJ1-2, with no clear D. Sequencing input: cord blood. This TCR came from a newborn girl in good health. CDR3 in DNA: TGTGCCAGCAGTGCTACAGCTAACTATGGCTACACCTTC. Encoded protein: CASSATANYGYTF.